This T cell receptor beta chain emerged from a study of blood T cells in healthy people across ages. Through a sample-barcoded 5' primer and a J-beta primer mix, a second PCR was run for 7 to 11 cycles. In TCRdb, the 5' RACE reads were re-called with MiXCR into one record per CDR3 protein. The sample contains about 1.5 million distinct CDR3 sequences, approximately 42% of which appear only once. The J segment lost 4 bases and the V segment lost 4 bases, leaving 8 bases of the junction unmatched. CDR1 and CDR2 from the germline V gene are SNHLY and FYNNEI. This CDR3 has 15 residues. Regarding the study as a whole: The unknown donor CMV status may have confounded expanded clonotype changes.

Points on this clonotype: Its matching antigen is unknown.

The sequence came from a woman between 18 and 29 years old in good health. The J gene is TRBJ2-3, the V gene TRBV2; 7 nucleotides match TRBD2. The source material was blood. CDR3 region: CASSVAGVGPDTQYF. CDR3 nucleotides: TGTGCCAGCAGTGTGGCGGGAGTAGGACCAGATACGCAGTATTTT. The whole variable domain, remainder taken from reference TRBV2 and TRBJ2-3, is EPEVTQTPSHQVTQMGQEVILRCVPISNHLYFYWYRQILGQKVEFLVSFYNNEISEKSEIFDDQFSVERPDGSNFTLKIRSTKLEDSAMYFCASSVAGVGPDTQYFGPGTRLTVL.